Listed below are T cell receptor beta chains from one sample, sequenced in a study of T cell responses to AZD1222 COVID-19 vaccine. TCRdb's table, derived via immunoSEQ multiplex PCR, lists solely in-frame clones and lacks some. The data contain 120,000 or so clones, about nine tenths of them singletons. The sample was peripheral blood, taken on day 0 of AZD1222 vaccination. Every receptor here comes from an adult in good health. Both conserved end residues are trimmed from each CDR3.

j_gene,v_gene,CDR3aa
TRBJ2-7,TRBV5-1,ASSLETGGTYEQY
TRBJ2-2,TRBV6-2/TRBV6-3,ASSQPLTSGKSGELF
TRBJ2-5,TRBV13,ASSRDRGRETQY
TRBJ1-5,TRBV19,ASSIGPYSNQPQH
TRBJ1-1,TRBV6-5,ASSPGDRGSEAF
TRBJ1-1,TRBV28,ASTDGQGTF
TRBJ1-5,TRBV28,ASSFSGEGNQPQH
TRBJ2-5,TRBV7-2,ASSPDRGQETQY
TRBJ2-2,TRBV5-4,ASSLAGELF
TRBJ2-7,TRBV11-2,ASRRTSGSSYEQY
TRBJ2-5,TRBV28,ASRKGTHQETQY
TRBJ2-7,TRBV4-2,ASSQDGRGDLSYEQY
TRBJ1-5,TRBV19,ATSVGGSGRGNQPQH
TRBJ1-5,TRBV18,ASSLTGGNQPQH
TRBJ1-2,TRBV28,ASSLGTGGANYGYT
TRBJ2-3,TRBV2,ASRGDRLGSGTQY
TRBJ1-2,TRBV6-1,ASSERGYGYT